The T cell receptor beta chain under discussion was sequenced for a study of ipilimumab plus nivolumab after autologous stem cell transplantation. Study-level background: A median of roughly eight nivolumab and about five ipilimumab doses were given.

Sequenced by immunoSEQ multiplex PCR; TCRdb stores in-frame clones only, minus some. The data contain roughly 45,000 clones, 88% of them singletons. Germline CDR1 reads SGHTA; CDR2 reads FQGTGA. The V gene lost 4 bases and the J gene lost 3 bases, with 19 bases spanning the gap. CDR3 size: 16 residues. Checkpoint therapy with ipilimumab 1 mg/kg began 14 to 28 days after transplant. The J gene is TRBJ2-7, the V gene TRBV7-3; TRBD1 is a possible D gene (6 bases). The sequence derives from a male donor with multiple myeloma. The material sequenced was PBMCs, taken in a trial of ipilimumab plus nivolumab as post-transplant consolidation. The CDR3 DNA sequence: TGTGCCAGCAGCTCTTTACAGGGCCCTGGTATCTACGAGCAGTACTTC. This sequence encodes CASSSLQGPGIYEQYF.